The 16 T cell receptor beta chains below all came from one sample that was sequenced in a study of T cells in Graves' hyperthyroidism and ophthalmopathy. Amplified TCR beta CDR3 regions derived from RNA transcripts. During a first-round RT-PCR of the TCR CDR3, the HTBI primer set was used. TCRdb used MiXCR to reprocess the multiplex PCR reads, holding one entry per CDR3 protein. This table holds approximately 600,000 distinct CDR3 sequences, under 20% found once. Sequenced input: blood. These receptors all stem from a woman in her twenties or thirties with Graves' hyperthyroidism.

This clonotype was seen more than once but under ten times. The gene calls are TRBV5-1 and TRBJ2-1; TRBD2 aligns across 11 bases. Germline V gives CDR1 SGHRS, CDR2 YFSETQ. The CDR3 loop spans 15 amino acids. The ends lost 4 bases at V and 12 bases at J; junction bases unmatched: 12. Here the CDR3 reads CASSVTSGGDTGQFF. The CDR3 nucleotides read TGCGCCAGCAGCGTAACTAGCGGGGGAGACACAGGGCAGTTCTTC.

A few counts support this clonotype. The rearrangement links TRBV11-2 to TRBJ2-7; TRBD2 agrees at 10 bases. This CDR3 has 20 residues. The trim removed 5 bases at V and 6 bases at J, leaving 25 bases unmatched. Per the germline V gene, CDR1 is SGHAT and CDR2 is FQNNGV. CDR3: CASSPTGLAPQRVLGCEQYF. CDR3 DNA: TGTGCCAGCAGCCCCACGGGACTAGCGCCCCAAAGAGTACTGGGGTGCGAGCAGTACTTC.

V gene TRBV2 combines with J gene TRBJ1-1; perhaps TRBD1 as D (6 bases). The germline V and J ends were trimmed by 6 bases and 7 bases, with 18 bases remaining between them. The CDR3 spans 14 residues. In germline, CDR1 is SNHLY, CDR2 FYNNEI. In nucleotides, the CDR3 is TGTGCCAGCAGGGTAGCTGGACAGCCCTATGAAGCTTTCTTT. This gives the protein CASRVAGQPYEAFF.

This chain uses TRBV20-1 with TRBJ1-4; 8 bases are a match to TRBD1. The CDR3 runs to 17 residues. V lost 0 bases and J lost 3; bases outside the gene matches: 9. Germline lookup yields CDR1 DFQATT and CDR2 SNEGSKA (reference sequence). The CDR3 loop reads CSARDRQGRDSNEKLFF. In DNA, the CDR3 is TGCAGTGCTAGAGACCGACAGGGGCGCGACTCTAATGAAAAACTGTTTTTT.

V is TRBV20-1 and J is TRBJ2-6; 10 bases are a match to TRBD1. The CDR3 loop spans 16 amino acids. Germline V gene lookup returns CDR1 DFQATT and CDR2 SNEGSKA (reference sequence). The V segment lost 4 bases and the J segment 0 bases; nucleotides outside the gene matches: 3. CDR3 bases: TGCAGTGCTAAGGGACAGGGGTCCTCTGGGGCCAACGTCCTGACTTTC. This gives the protein CSAKGQGSSGANVLTF.

This clonotype was recorded at least ten times. The CDR3 bases are TGCGCCAGCAGCGAAGGACAGCCGACCCTTGAAGCTTTCTTT. It encodes CASSEGQPTLEAFF. This chain joins TRBV5-1 and TRBJ1-1; tentative D call: TRBD1 (6 bases). The germline V gene encodes CDR1 SGHRS and CDR2 YFSETQ. Trimming took 4 bases from V and 7 from J, leaving 17 bases between them. The length of the CDR3 is 14 residues.

The chain couples TRBV11-2 to TRBJ2-3; 12 nucleotides match TRBD1. CDR3 length equals 17 residues. V trimming: 5 bases; J trimming: 6 bases; junction bases outside the gene matches: 12. Germline V gene data show CDR1 as SGHAT and CDR2 as FQNNGV. Written as DNA, the CDR3 is TGTGCCAGCAGCCTCTACCCCGGGACAGGGGGCGCCGATACGCAGTATTTT. Protein: CASSLYPGTGGADTQYF.

J is TRBJ2-3 and V is TRBV10-1, with TRBD1 matching over 7 bases. The germline gives CDR1 WNHNN, CDR2 SYGVQD (reference sequence). V lost 3 bases to trimming and J lost 4 bases; unmatched junction nucleotides: 4. The CDR3 contains 14 residues. The CDR3 nucleotides read TGCGCCAGCAGTGATACAGGGGTGCCAGATACGCAGTATTTT. It specifies CASSDTGVPDTQYF.

This clonotype came up many times. The J gene is TRBJ2-3, the V gene TRBV11-2; 8 bases are shared with TRBD1. The CDR3 totals 18 residues. Germline-derived CDR1 and CDR2 are SGHAT and FQNNGV. With 5 bases clipped from V and 4 bases from J, the junction kept 17 bases outside the gene matches. CDR3 sequence: CASSPNRGTGGAADTQYF. CDR3 bases: TGTGCCAGCAGCCCCAACAGGGGGACGGGTGGGGCGGCAGATACGCAGTATTTT. The variable domain in full, completed from reference TRBV11-2 and TRBJ2-3, reads EAGVAQSPRYKIIEKRQSVAFWCNPISGHATLYWYQQILGQGPKLLIQFQNNGVVDDSQLPKDRFSAERLKGVDSTLKIQPAKLEDSAVYLCASSPNRGTGGAADTQYFGPGTRLTVL.

The table lists this clonotype with a few counts. The chain combines TRBV5-1 with TRBJ2-4, with D perhaps matching TRBD1 or TRBD2 (5 bases each). The CDR3 contains 15 residues. From germline, CDR1 is SGHRS and CDR2 YFSETQ. Between the trimmed V and J ends, which lost 0 bases and 8 bases, there was a span of 15 bases. Here the CDR3 DNA reads TGCGCCAGCAGCTTGGAGGCAGGGAGTAGAGACATTCAGTACTTC. It yields the protein CASSLEAGSRDIQYF.

This clonotype has more than one count but fewer than ten. V usage is TRBV15 and J usage is TRBJ2-2; 12 positions agree with TRBD2. J lost 4 bases, V lost 0 bases, and 9 bases had no gene match. Germline V gene sequence: CDR1 LNHNV, CDR2 YYDKDF (reference sequence). The length of the CDR3 is 19 residues. This chain's CDR3 is CATSRDRTSGKVGTGELFF. CDR3 in DNA: TGTGCCACCAGCAGAGACCGGACTAGCGGGAAAGTCGGCACCGGGGAGCTGTTTTTT.

The CDR3 loop reads CASSDVASGVTGELFF. The CDR3, as DNA: TGCGCCAGCAGTGATGTGGCTAGCGGGGTCACCGGGGAGCTGTTTTTT. This chain links TRBV10-1 with TRBJ2-2; 9 nucleotides align to TRBD2. Germline-derived CDR1 and CDR2 are WNHNN and SYGVQD (reference sequence). This CDR3 is 16 amino acids long. V shed 3 bases, J shed 4 bases, and the junction held 6 bases outside the gene matches.

This clonotype was detected ten times or more. This chain uses TRBV25-1 with TRBJ1-1; the match to TRBD1 covers 7 bases. The CDR3 runs to 13 residues. Germline V gives CDR1 MGHDK, CDR2 SYGVNS. The J segment lost 5 bases and the V segment lost 7 bases, leaving 7 bases of the junction unmatched. CDR3 nucleotides: TGTGCCAGCACGAGACAGGGAGGGACTGAAGCTTTCTTT. Its protein is CASTRQGGTEAFF.

This clonotype was counted only a few times. V usage is TRBV10-3 and J usage is TRBJ2-7, with D possibly TRBD2 on 6 matching bases. The CDR3 runs to 16 residues. The germline gives CDR1 ENHRY, CDR2 SYGVKD. Trimming left V 3 bases short and J 7 bases short, with 22 bases between. CDR3 coding DNA: TGTGCCATCAGTGATCCCGAGTCGGGGGATCCCGGTGAGCAGTACTTC. Translation gives CAISDPESGDPGEQYF.

In this sample, this clonotype turned up a few times. The chain carries TRBV28 and TRBJ2-1, with D perhaps matching TRBD2 (6 bases). V lost 6 bases and J lost 8, with 29 bases in between. Germline V gene sequence: CDR1 MDHEN, CDR2 SYDVKM. This CDR3 contains 18 residues. CDR3 region: CASSTFLSLGGLVDEQFF. The CDR3 DNA sequence: TGTGCCAGCAGCACATTCCTCTCTCTTGGAGGGCTGGTCGATGAGCAGTTCTTC.

This clonotype was observed many times. V and J are TRBV28 and TRBJ1-2; no clear D. CDR1 is MDHEN, CDR2 SYDVKM, per germline. V lost 5 bases to trimming and J lost 1 base, with 14 bases between them. This CDR3 region has 15 residues. DNA for the CDR3: TGTGCCAGCAGTCGAACTACGGACGGTAACTATGGCTACACCTTC. Its protein product is CASSRTTDGNYGYTF.